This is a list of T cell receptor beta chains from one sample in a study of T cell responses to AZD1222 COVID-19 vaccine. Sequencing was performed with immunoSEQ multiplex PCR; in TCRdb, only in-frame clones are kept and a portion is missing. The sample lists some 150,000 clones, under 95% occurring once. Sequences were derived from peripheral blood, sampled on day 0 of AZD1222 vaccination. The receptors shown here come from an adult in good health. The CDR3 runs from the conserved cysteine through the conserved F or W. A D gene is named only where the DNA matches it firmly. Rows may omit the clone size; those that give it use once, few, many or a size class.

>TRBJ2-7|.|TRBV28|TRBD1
TGTGCCAGCAGAAACCGAGGGGGCGGGTACGAGCAGTACTTC
CASRNRGGGYEQYF
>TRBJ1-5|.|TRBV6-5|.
TGTGCCAGCAGTACCCCGGGCCAGCCCCAGCATTTT
CASSTPGQPQHF
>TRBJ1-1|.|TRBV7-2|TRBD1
TGTGCCAGCAGCTTACCCCTCAGGGGGCGGGCTTTCTTT
CASSLPLRGRAFF
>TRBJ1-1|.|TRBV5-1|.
TGCGCCAGCAGAACCAGATTGAACACTGAAGCTTTCTTT
CASRTRLNTEAFF
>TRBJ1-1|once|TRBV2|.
TGTGCCAGCAGTGTGCAGAACACTGAAGCTTTCTTT
CASSVQNTEAFF
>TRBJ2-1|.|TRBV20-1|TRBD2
TGCAGTGCTAGTCTCGGACTAGCCATACCCGGACACAATGAGCAGTTCTTC
CSASLGLAIPGHNEQFF
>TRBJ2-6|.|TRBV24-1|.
TGTGCCACCAGTGACCCAGGATCCTCTGGGGCCAACGTCCTGACTTTC
CATSDPGSSGANVLTF
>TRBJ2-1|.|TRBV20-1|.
TGCAGTGCTAGTAGATCGCTCGGGAGCAATGAGCAGTTCTTC
CSASRSLGSNEQFF
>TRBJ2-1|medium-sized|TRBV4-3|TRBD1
TGCGCCAGCAGTCCTGGCGAGGGGGCGTTGAATGAGCAGTTCTTC
CASSPGEGALNEQFF
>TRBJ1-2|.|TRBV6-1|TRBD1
TGTGCCAGCAGTGAGACGGGACAGGGTGTTCGAGGCTACACCTTC
CASSETGQGVRGYTF
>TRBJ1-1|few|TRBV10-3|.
TGTGCCATCAGTGAGTCGAGGCGAGCGGACACTGAAGCTTTCTTT
CAISESRRADTEAFF
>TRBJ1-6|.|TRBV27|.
TGTGCCAGCAGTTTATACCCTCGGCCGGGAGGCAACCTGAATTCACCCCTCCACTTT
CASSLYPRPGGNLNSPLHF
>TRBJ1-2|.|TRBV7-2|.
TGTGCCAGCAGCTCCGGACAGAACTATGGCTACACCTTC
CASSSGQNYGYTF
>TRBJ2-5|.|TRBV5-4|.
TGTGCCAGCAGCTTGCTTGGGGAATTCAGAGAGACCCAGTACTTC
CASSLLGEFRETQYF
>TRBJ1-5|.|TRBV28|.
TGTGCCAGCAGTCCCCCGGGCGTAAGCGGCAATCAGCCCCAGCATTTT
CASSPPGVSGNQPQHF
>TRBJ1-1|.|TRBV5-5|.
TGTGCCAGCAGCCGAAGGACAGCCGCGGCTATGAACACTGAAGCTTTCTTT
CASSRRTAAAMNTEAFF
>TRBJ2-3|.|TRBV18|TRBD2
TGTGCCAGCTCACCAAGGGCTAGCGGGCCAGATACGCAGTATTTT
CASSPRASGPDTQYF
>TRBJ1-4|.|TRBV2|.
TGTGCCAGCAGTCTACAGGGAGTTCGTGAAAAACTGTTTTTT
CASSLQGVREKLFF
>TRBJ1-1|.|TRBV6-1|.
TGTGCCAGCAGTGAGACCCCACAGGGCCAAGGGACTGAAGCTTTCTTT
CASSETPQGQGTEAFF
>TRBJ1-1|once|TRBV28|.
TGTGCCAGCAGAGGGGACACTGAAGCTTTCTTT
CASRGDTEAFF
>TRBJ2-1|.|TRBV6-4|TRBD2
TGTGCCAGCAGTGACTCGGGGAGGGAGGTGGGCGAGCAGTTCTTC
CASSDSGREVGEQFF
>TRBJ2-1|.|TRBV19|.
TGTGCCACGAAGCGGTCCAGCTCCTACAATGAGCAGTTCTTC
CATKRSSSYNEQFF
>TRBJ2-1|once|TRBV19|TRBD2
TGTGCCAGTAGTAGGGTAGCGGGAGGGTACAATGAGCAGTTCTTC
CASSRVAGGYNEQFF
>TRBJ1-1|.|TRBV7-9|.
TGTGCCAGCAGCTTGGACACGCGGAACACTGAAGCTTTCTTT
CASSLDTRNTEAFF
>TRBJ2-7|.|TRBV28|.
TGTGCCAGCAGTGGCCCCGGGCAGGTCTACGAGCAGTACTTC
CASSGPGQVYEQYF
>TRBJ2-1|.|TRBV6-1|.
TGTGCCAGCAGTGAAGGGGGGCACAGCAGTGAGCAGTTCTTC
CASSEGGHSSEQFF
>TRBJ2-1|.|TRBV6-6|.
TGTGCCAGCAGTTATGTGGACCCGAATGAGCAGTTCTTC
CASSYVDPNEQFF
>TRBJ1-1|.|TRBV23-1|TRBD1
TGCGCCAGCAGCCGGAAACCACAGGGGGTAACTGAAGCTTTCTTT
CASSRKPQGVTEAFF
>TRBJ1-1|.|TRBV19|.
TGTGCCAGTAGATCGTCAGGAGGGGACACTGAAGCTTTCTTT
CASRSSGGDTEAFF
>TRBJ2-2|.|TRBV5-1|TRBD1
TGCGCCAGCAGCTTGGGGACAGGGATGATGACCGGGGAGCTGTTTTTT
CASSLGTGMMTGELFF
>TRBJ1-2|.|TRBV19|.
TGTGCCAGTAGTAATCTGGGCGACAGCCCAGCTAACTATGGCTACACCTTC
CASSNLGDSPANYGYTF
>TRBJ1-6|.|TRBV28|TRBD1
TGTGCCAGCAGTAAAGGGGGCCCGCCAAATTCACCCCTCCACTTT
CASSKGGPPNSPLHF
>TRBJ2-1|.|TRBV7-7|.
TGTGCTAGCAGCTTAATTCCTCTCCGGGACACCGGCTATGAGCAGTTCTTC
CASSLIPLRDTGYEQFF
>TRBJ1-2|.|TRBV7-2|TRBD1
TGTGCCAGCAGTCCGGACAGGGGAGAGGGCTACACCTTC
CASSPDRGEGYTF
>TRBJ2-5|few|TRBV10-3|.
TGTGCCATCAGTGAGTCTGTCCTGGCAGAGACCCAGTACTTC
CAISESVLAETQYF
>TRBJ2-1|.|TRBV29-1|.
TGCAGCGTTGAAGTTGGCGGGGTCTCCTACAATGAGCAGTTCTTC
CSVEVGGVSYNEQFF